A single sample gave rise to the 28 T cell receptor beta chains below, sequenced in a study of cytomegalovirus exposure and HLA in healthy donors. This PCR relied on a set of 60 Vbeta primers and 13 Jbeta primers. Profiled with immunoSEQ multiplex PCR; TCRdb holds only in-frame clones, not every one. The table has a few hundred thousand clones, 70% to 90% seen once. The sample consisted of PBMCs. Receptor source: a man aged 25 to 45 in good health and CMV-seronegative.

This clone was observed a handful of times. V and J are TRBV5-4 and TRBJ1-4; D gene unclear. This CDR3 contains 14 residues. Germline CDR1 and CDR2: SGHNT and YYREEE (reference sequence). V lost 0 bases and J lost 3, with 6 bases in between. The CDR3 loop is CASSLERANEKLFF. For the CDR3, the DNA is TGTGCCAGCAGCTTGGAGAGGGCTAATGAAAAACTGTTTTTT.

The chain couples TRBV2 to TRBJ1-4; 11 positions match TRBD1. V gave up 5 bases and J gave up 6 bases; unmatched junction bases: 17. CDR3 length equals 19 residues. The germline gives CDR1 SNHLY, CDR2 FYNNEI. CDR3 sequence (DNA): TGTGCCAGCAGTTCCGCCGGGACAGGGGGACCAACGGTAGATGAAAAACTGTTTTTT. As protein: CASSSAGTGGPTVDEKLFF. The full variable domain, in which reference TRBV2 and TRBJ1-4 provide the parts outside the CDR3, is EPEVTQTPSHQVTQMGQEVILRCVPISNHLYFYWYRQILGQKVEFLVSFYNNEISEKSEIFDDQFSVERPDGSNFTLKIRSTKLEDSAMYFCASSSAGTGGPTVDEKLFFGSGTQLSVL.

This clone was picked up one time. The chain combines TRBV13 with TRBJ2-7, with a possible D match to TRBD1 (5 bases). CDR1 is PRHDT and CDR2 is FYEKMQ in the germline V gene (reference sequence). V lost 1 base and J lost 0, with 10 bases in between. The CDR3 extends over 15 amino acids. The CDR3 here is CASSLAGSSSYEQYF. Written as DNA, the CDR3 is TGTGCCAGCAGCTTAGCAGGGTCGAGCTCCTACGAGCAGTACTTC.

This chain links TRBV18 with TRBJ1-4; maybe TRBD1 (5 bases). Germline V gives CDR1 KGHSH, CDR2 LQKENI. The V gene lost 2 bases and the J gene lost 7 bases, with 20 bases spanning the gap. The CDR3 has 17 residues. CDR3 DNA sequence: TGTGCCAGCTCACCAAAATCCGGCGGGGCAGGCAGTGAAAAACTGTTTTTT. Protein sequence: CASSPKSGGAGSEKLFF.

The chain combines TRBV11-2 with TRBJ2-2; 7 nucleotides align to TRBD1. Germline loops: CDR1 SGHAT, CDR2 FQNNGV. V was clipped by 3 bases and J by 4 bases; unmatched bases: 2. The CDR3 totals 14 residues. CDR3 in amino acids: CASSFNRGTGELFF. The CDR3 bases are TGTGCCAGCAGCTTTAACAGGGGCACCGGGGAGCTGTTTTTT.

This sequence joins TRBV2 and TRBJ2-3; 8 bases align to TRBD2. Germline loops: CDR1 SNHLY, CDR2 FYNNEI. V lost 8 bases and J lost 0; bases outside the gene matches: 13. The CDR3 spans 17 residues. The CDR3 protein is CASPAGGVLTSTDTQYF. The DNA of the CDR3 is TGTGCCAGCCCCGCGGGGGGAGTCCTTACTAGCACAGATACGCAGTATTTT.

J is TRBJ2-7 and V is TRBV28, with 10 bases identical to TRBD1. The length of the CDR3 is 13 residues. After removal of 6 bases from V and 5 bases from J, the junction contained 4 bases not matched to a gene. Germline-derived CDR1 and CDR2 are MDHEN and SYDVKM. The chain's CDR3 is CASSTTGGHEQYF. In DNA, the CDR3 is TGTGCCAGCAGCACGACAGGGGGCCACGAGCAGTACTTC.

The chain recombines TRBV10-2 with TRBJ2-3; maybe TRBD1 (6 bases). Germline values: CDR1 WSHSY, CDR2 SAAADI. V shed 0 bases and J shed 0 bases, with 10 bases lying between them. The length of the CDR3 is 16 residues. The CDR3 loop reads CASSESGGLSTDTQYF. CDR3 nucleotides: TGCGCCAGCAGTGAGTCTGGGGGCCTCAGCACAGATACGCAGTATTTT.

The chain carries TRBV11-2 and TRBJ2-5; possibly TRBD2 for D (6 bases). From germline, CDR1 is SGHAT and CDR2 FQNNGV. This CDR3 comprises 12 residues. V was trimmed by 8 bases and J by 7 bases, leaving 14 bases between them. The CDR3 nucleotides read TGTGCCAGCCAGGGACTGGCGGGGACCCAGTACTTC. Translating gives CASQGLAGTQYF. The whole variable domain, remainder taken from reference TRBV11-2 and TRBJ2-5, is EAGVAQSPRYKIIEKRQSVAFWCNPISGHATLYWYQQILGQGPKLLIQFQNNGVVDDSQLPKDRFSAERLKGVDSTLKIQPAKLEDSAVYLCASQGLAGTQYFGPGTRLLVL.

The rearrangement uses TRBV9 and TRBJ1-1; D gene ambiguous. Germline CDR1 is SGDLS and CDR2 is YYNGEE. CDR3 length: 12 residues. Trimming took 4 bases from V and 6 from J, leaving 10 bases between them. The CDR3 DNA sequence: TGTGCCAGCAGCCCCGTAAGCGCTGAAGCTTTCTTT. Translating it yields CASSPVSAEAFF.

The chain combines TRBV15 with TRBJ1-6, with a tentative D call TRBD1 (6 bases). CDR1 LNHNV and CDR2 YYDKDF come from the germline V gene (reference sequence). CDR3 length equals 14 residues. V shed 5 bases and J shed 6 bases, with 11 bases lying between them. CDR3 in amino acids: CATSQQGGNSPLHF. CDR3 DNA: TGTGCCACCAGCCAACAGGGTGGTAATTCACCCCTCCACTTT.

The V gene is TRBV5-1, the J gene TRBJ1-2; 7 nucleotides align to TRBD1. With V trimmed by 2 bases and J by 7 bases, 2 bases remained unmatched. CDR3 length: 12 residues. Germline CDR1 and CDR2: SGHRS and YFSETQ. The CDR3 region is CASSLQGSGYTF. The CDR3 coding sequence is TGCGCCAGCAGCTTACAGGGGTCTGGCTACACCTTC.

CDR3 sequence: CASRAGGNTEAFF. The CDR3 DNA follows: TGTGCCAGCAGAGCGGGGGGGAACACTGAAGCTTTCTTT. The chain couples TRBV6-6 to TRBJ1-1, with a possible D match to TRBD1 (5 bases). This CDR3 region has 13 residues. Looked up from germline, CDR1 is MNHNY and CDR2 is SVGAGI (reference sequence). The germline V and J ends were trimmed by 6 bases and 1 base, with 9 bases remaining between them.

The rearrangement uses TRBV15 and TRBJ2-7; D unclear. The CDR3 runs to 14 residues. Trimming cost V 3 bases and J 4 bases, with 13 bases left between them. Germline-derived CDR1 and CDR2 are LNHNV and YYDKDF (reference sequence). Here the CDR3 DNA reads TGTGCCACCAGCAGTCACAAAAAACAATACGAGCAGTACTTC. This codes for CATSSHKKQYEQYF.

The rearrangement uses TRBV7-8 and TRBJ2-3; D gene unclear. Trimming removed 0 bases at V and 2 bases at J, with 12 bases between. This CDR3 has 16 amino acids. Per the germline V gene, CDR1 is SGHVS and CDR2 is FQNEAQ. The CDR3 sequence: CASSLAPSSSTDTQYF. Written as DNA, the CDR3 is TGTGCCAGCAGCTTAGCACCCTCCAGTTCCACAGATACGCAGTATTTT.

This chain joins TRBV6-6 and TRBJ1-2; D unclear. V shed 4 bases and J shed 6 bases, with 15 bases lying between them. CDR3 length: 14 residues. CDR1 is MNHNY and CDR2 is SVGAGI in the germline V gene (reference sequence). CDR3 sequence (DNA): TGTGCCAGCAGTTTACGCCCTACGGAGCATGGCTACACCTTC. Translation: CASSLRPTEHGYTF.

This rearrangement joins TRBV18 to TRBJ2-7; D might be TRBD1 (5 bases). Between the trimmed V and J ends, which lost 6 bases and 6 bases, there was a span of 15 bases. The CDR3 is 13 residues long. Germline CDR1 KGHSH, CDR2 LQKENI. In DNA form, the CDR3 reads TGTGCCAGCTCTCCTAAGGGGCTCTCCGAGCAGTACTTC. Translation gives CASSPKGLSEQYF.

The CDR3 here is CASSSRSGGNQETQYF. The CDR3 DNA reads TGTGCCAGCAGCTCACGTAGCGGGGGGAACCAAGAGACCCAGTACTTC. The chain combines TRBV7-9 with TRBJ2-5; 10 nucleotides agree with TRBD2. Unmatched junction bases numbered 5, after V lost 4 bases and J lost 0 bases. Germline V lookup: CDR1 SEHNR, CDR2 FQNEAQ (reference sequence). There are 16 residues in the CDR3.

The chain couples TRBV10-3 to TRBJ2-7; D is perhaps TRBD1 (7 bases). Germline V gene data show CDR1 as ENHRY and CDR2 as SYGVKD. The CDR3 sequence is 14 residues long. The ends were cut back, 4 bases at V and 2 bases at J, with 12 bases in the middle. The CDR3 spells CAISGVRGAYEQYF. The CDR3 DNA reads TGTGCCATCAGTGGAGTCAGGGGGGCCTACGAGCAGTACTTC.

V gene TRBV28 combines with J gene TRBJ2-3, with TRBD2 matching over 9 bases. The germline gives CDR1 MDHEN, CDR2 SYDVKM. The CDR3 consists of 15 residues. Trimming took 5 bases from V and 5 from J; bases not matched to a gene: 8. This CDR3 reads CASSPGGSGGDTQYF. The CDR3 DNA reads TGTGCCAGCAGTCCCGGGGGTAGCGGGGGAGATACGCAGTATTTT.

This sequence joins TRBV9 and TRBJ1-2; 9 nucleotides align to TRBD1. The V gene's germline CDR1 is SGDLS and CDR2 YYNGEE. The CDR3 has 14 amino acids. With V trimmed by 3 bases and J by 8 bases, 8 bases remained unmatched. CDR3 DNA sequence: TGTGCCAGCAGCGCACAACAGGGGGCTCGGGGCTACACCTTC. This encodes CASSAQQGARGYTF. Filled out from reference TRBV9 and TRBJ1-2, the complete variable domain reads DSGVTQTPKHLITATGQRVTLRCSPRSGDLSVYWYQQSLDQGLQFLIQYYNGEERAKGNILERFSAQQFPDLHSELNLSSLELGDSALYFCASSAQQGARGYTFGSGTRLTVV.

This chain uses TRBV2 with TRBJ1-6; the D gene is possibly TRBD1 (6 bases). The CDR3 contains 15 residues. CDR1 SNHLY and CDR2 FYNNEI come from the germline V gene. Deletions cut 3 bases from V and 7 bases from J, with 13 bases between. The CDR3 nucleotides are TGTGCCAGCAGTGAGGAACAGGGCGGGAATTCACCCCTCCACTTT. Protein sequence: CASSEEQGGNSPLHF.

The chain recombines TRBV2 with TRBJ2-2; D might be TRBD2 (5 bases). From germline, CDR1 is SNHLY and CDR2 FYNNEI. V was clipped by 6 bases and J by 7 bases, with 9 bases between them. CDR3 size: 12 residues. The CDR3 DNA sequence: TGTGCCAGCAGCGAGAGGGACGGGGAGCTGTTTTTT. This codes for CASSERDGELFF.

The rearrangement joins TRBV27 to TRBJ2-1; possible D gene TRBD1, 6 bases. The V end lost 3 bases, the J end lost 7 bases, and 13 bases lay between the germline ends. There are 14 residues in the CDR3. Germline CDR1 MNHEY, CDR2 SMNVEV (reference sequence). The CDR3 nucleotides read TGTGCCAGCAGTTTGATGGGGGCGCCGAATGAGCAGTTCTTC. As protein: CASSLMGAPNEQFF.

The V and J genes are TRBV5-6 and TRBJ2-1; 7 bases fit TRBD2. The CDR3 is 17 residues long. The ends lost 1 base at V and 4 bases at J; junction bases unmatched: 11. Germline lookup yields CDR1 SGHDT and CDR2 YYEEEE. The CDR3 coding sequence is TGTGCCAGCAGCTTGAGGGGCCCCGGGACTACTTACAATGAGCAGTTCTTC. It specifies CASSLRGPGTTYNEQFF.

The V and J genes are TRBV28 and TRBJ2-7, with a weak D call TRBD2 (5 bases). Trimming left V 3 bases short and J 3 bases short, with 9 bases between. The CDR3 loop spans 13 amino acids. Germline V gene sequence: CDR1 MDHEN, CDR2 SYDVKM. This CDR3 is CASSLGGHYEQYF. CDR3 sequence (DNA): TGTGCCAGCAGTTTGGGCGGGCACTACGAGCAGTACTTC.

In its sample, this clone was seen a few times. For the CDR3, the DNA is TGCGCCAGCAGCCTTGTACGCGGTGAAGCTTTCTTT. Residues: CASSLVRGEAFF. This chain uses TRBV5-1 with TRBJ1-1, with D unresolved. The CDR3 contains 12 residues. The germline V gene has CDR1 SGHRS and CDR2 YFSETQ. V lost 4 bases to trimming and J lost 7 bases, with 11 bases between them.

The rearrangement links TRBV7-9 to TRBJ2-3, with a weak D call TRBD1 (6 bases). There are 12 residues in the CDR3. Germline assignment: CDR1 SEHNR and CDR2 FQNEAQ (reference sequence). Trimming cost V 7 bases and J 3 bases, with 8 bases left between them. The CDR3 here is CASTQGTDTQYF. The CDR3 DNA reads TGTGCCAGCACACAGGGTACAGATACGCAGTATTTT.